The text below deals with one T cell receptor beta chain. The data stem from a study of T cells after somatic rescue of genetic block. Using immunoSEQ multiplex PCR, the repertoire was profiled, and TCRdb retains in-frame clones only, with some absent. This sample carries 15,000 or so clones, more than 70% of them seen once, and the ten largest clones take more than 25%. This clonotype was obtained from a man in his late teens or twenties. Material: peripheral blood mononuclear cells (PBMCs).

CDR3 nucleotides: TGCGCCAGCAGGGGTCTCCGGTCCCTCTACAATGAGCAGTTCTTC. The encoded protein is CASRGLRSLYNEQFF. The genes are TRBV5-1 and TRBJ2-1; unclear D gene. Germline CDR1 and CDR2: SGHRS and YFSETQ. The V end lost 5 bases, the J end lost 3 bases, and 15 bases lay between the germline ends. The CDR3 loop spans 15 amino acids.